This TCR beta chain was found in a study of T cell repertoires in cytomegalovirus infection. Study-level background: Well-studied HLA-B-restricted CMV epitopes were used in the study alongside recently identified HLA-C-restricted ones. Based on public TCR beta signatures, there were indications of CMV infection and of a matching HLA type.

TCRdb processed the reads anew with MiXCR; each CDR3 protein has one entry. The sample has some 350,000 distinct CDR3 sequences, around 29% seen once. The CDR3 spans 14 residues. Losses at the gene ends were 4 bases for V and 3 bases for J; bases not matched to a gene: 2. As concerns this clonotype: No antigen is known for it.

The TCR originated in a human donor in good health (CMV status not recorded). Some clones in this sample may be carry-over from other donors' samples. This rearrangement joins TRBV12-3 or TRBV12-4 to TRBJ1-4; 7 nucleotides align to TRBD1. The sample was cultured PBMCs, taken from culture after CMV antigen stimulation. The DNA for the CDR3 is TGTGCCAGCAGTTCCGGACAGGCTAATGAAAAACTGTTTTTT. As protein: CASSSGQANEKLFF.